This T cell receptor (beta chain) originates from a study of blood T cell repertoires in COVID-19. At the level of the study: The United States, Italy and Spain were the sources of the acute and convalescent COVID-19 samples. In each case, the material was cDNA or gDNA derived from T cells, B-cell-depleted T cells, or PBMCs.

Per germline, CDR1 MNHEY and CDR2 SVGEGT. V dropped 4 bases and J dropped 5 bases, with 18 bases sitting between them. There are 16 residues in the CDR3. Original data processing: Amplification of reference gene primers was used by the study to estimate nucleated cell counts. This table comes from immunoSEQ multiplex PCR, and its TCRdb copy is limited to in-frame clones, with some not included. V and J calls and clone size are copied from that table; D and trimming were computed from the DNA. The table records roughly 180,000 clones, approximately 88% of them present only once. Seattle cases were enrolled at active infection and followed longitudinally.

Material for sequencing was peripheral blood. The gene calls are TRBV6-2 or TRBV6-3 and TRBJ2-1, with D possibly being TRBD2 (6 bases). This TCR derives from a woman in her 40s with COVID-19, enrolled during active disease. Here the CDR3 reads CASSFGGAGKDNEQFF. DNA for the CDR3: TGTGCCAGCAGTTTTGGCGGGGCAGGGAAGGACAATGAGCAGTTCTTC.